This paragraph reports one TCR beta chain. Its specificity is unknown. The entry originates in a study of OX40 agonist ivuxolimab in advanced cancers. Whole-study context: The dose-escalation cohort had hepatocellular carcinoma, melanoma, renal cell or head and neck cancer. Three individuals attained partial responses, comprising one hepatocellular carcinoma case and two cutaneous melanoma cases.

Findings and caveats of the study: Partial responders at 0.1-3.0 mg/kg had among the lowest clonal expansion.

Sequencing used immunoSEQ multiplex PCR; TCRdb keeps in-frame clones, though not all of them. The sample shows 65,000 to 80,000 clones, 92% of them seen only once. Autoimmune disease history or systemic immunosuppression led to patients being barred. The TCR was taken from an adult with an advanced solid tumor such as melanoma, head and neck, liver or kidney cancer. The input for sequencing was CD4+ or CD8+ T cells sorted from blood, taken in a trial of the OX40 agonist ivuxolimab.

The CDR3 DNA sequence: TGCGCCAGCAGCCAAGGGGTCTCGCGGGGTGCCGGGGAGCTGTTTTTT. This codes for CASSQGVSRGAGELFF. The chain combines TRBV4-3 with TRBJ2-2; D may be TRBD2 (6 bases). The CDR3 is 16 amino acids. CDR1 is LGHNA and CDR2 is YSLEER in the germline V gene. With 1 base removed from V and 6 bases from J, the gap between germline ends came to 15 bases.